This T cell receptor (beta chain) was obtained from a study of identical twins. Study-level points and caveats: While abundant cord blood beta clonotypes carried fewer insertions, memory repertoires showed no such pattern. Out-of-frame TCR alpha sharing in monozygotic twins exceeded recombination model predictions. Sharing of beta out-of-frame sequences by twins showed a weaker excess.

Concerning this clonotype: The antigen is undetermined.

TCRdb ran MiXCR on the 5' RACE reads and lists one entry per CDR3 protein. The sample includes roughly 540,000 distinct CDR3 sequences, 20% to 25% of them seen just once. The ends were cut back, 5 bases at V and 4 bases at J, with 14 bases in the middle. CDR3 length: 14 residues. Separately, the same data were catalogued under a study of T cells expressing NK-cell markers.

The genes are TRBV12-3 or TRBV12-4 and TRBJ1-2, with D hard to call. The sequence came from a woman between 18 and 30 years old in good health. Sequenced sample: CD4+ T cells sorted from blood. The CDR3 protein is CASSRATGSYGYTF. DNA for the CDR3: TGTGCCAGCAGTAGGGCGACGGGGAGCTATGGCTACACCTTC.